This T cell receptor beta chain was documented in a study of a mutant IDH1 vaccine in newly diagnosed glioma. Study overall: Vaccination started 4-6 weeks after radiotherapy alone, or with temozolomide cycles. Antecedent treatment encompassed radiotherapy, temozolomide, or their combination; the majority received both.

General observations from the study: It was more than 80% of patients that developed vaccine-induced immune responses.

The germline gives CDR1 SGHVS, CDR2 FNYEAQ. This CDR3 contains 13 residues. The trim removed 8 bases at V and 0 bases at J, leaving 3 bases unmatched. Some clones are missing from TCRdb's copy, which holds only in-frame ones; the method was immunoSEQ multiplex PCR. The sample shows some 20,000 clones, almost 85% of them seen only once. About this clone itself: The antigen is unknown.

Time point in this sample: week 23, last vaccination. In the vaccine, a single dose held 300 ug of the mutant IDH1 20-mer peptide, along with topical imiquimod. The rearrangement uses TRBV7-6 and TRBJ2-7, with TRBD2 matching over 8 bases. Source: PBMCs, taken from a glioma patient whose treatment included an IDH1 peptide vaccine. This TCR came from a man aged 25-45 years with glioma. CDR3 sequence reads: CASAGTSSYEQYF. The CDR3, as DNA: TGTGCCAGCGCCGGGACTAGCTCCTACGAGCAGTACTTC. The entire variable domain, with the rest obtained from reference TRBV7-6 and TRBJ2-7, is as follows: GAGVSQSPRYKVTKRGQDVALRCDPISGHVSLYWYRQALGQGPEFLTYFNYEAQQDKSGLPNDRFSAERPEGSISTLTIQRTEQRDSAMYRCASAGTSSYEQYFGPGTRLTVT.